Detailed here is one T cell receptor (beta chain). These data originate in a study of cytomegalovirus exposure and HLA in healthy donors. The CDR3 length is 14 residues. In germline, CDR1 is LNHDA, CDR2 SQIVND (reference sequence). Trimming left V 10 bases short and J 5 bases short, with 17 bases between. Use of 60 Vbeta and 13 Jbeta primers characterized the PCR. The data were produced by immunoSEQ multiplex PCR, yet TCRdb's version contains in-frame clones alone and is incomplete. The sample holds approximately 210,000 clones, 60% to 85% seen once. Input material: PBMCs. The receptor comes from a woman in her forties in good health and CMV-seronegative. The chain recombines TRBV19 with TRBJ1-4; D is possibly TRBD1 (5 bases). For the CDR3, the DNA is TGTGCCACCTCCCAGCGGGGGTCCAATGAAAAACTGTTTTTT. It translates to CATSQRGSNEKLFF.